Here is one TCR beta chain with its context. These data are taken from a study of blood T cell repertoires in COVID-19. About the research overall: Acute and convalescent COVID-19 specimens originated in the United States, Italy and Spain. T cells, B-cell-depleted T cells, or PBMCs provided the cDNA or gDNA that served as material.

Source study methods: Using reference gene primer amplification, nucleated cell counts were estimated. This table comes from immunoSEQ multiplex PCR, and its TCRdb copy is limited to in-frame clones, with some not included. V and J calls and clone size are copied from that table; D and trimming were computed from the DNA. This sample has some 100,000 clones, with approximately 84% found just once. Sequenced input: peripheral blood. The source is a man aged 25-45 years in a cohort sampled during active COVID-19.

Here the CDR3 DNA reads TGTGCCAGCCGAAACGGGGTATATGGCTACACCTTC. As protein: CASRNGVYGYTF. This chain links TRBV28 with TRBJ1-2; D unclear. V was shortened by 8 bases and J by 5 bases, with 12 bases between the two germline ends. The CDR3 totals 12 residues. Germline V gives CDR1 MDHEN, CDR2 SYDVKM.